The following is a T cell receptor (beta chain) sequence with its context. The antigen remains undetermined. The data were obtained in a study of T-cell memory formation after mild COVID-19. Whole-study context: Most TCR clusters belonged to a single donor.

Study results and caveats: CD4+ contracting clones lay mainly in CM and EM, CD8+ ones in EMRA.

Amplification by 5'RACE using constant-segment primers produced TCR alpha and TCR beta cDNA libraries that carried sample barcodes and UMIs. TCRdb processed the 5' RACE reads anew with MiXCR; each CDR3 protein has one entry. The sample lists some 290,000 distinct CDR3 sequences, 16% occurring once. Sequenced: PBMCs or a T cell subset sorted from them (not recorded which). The TCR was taken from a man younger than 30 who had mild COVID-19 (a few samples of this study predate the infection). Cell type and time point are not known.

CDR3 protein: CASSNRDRVEAFF. In DNA, the CDR3 is TGTGCCAGCAGCAACCGGGACAGGGTCGAAGCTTTCTTT. V usage is TRBV21-1 and J usage is TRBJ1-1; the table's D call TRBD1 went unverified against the DNA. TRBV21-1 is a pseudogene locus. The CDR3 loop spans 13 amino acids.